This is a list of T cell receptor beta chains from one sample in a study of blood T cells in healthy people across ages. TCRdb processed the 5' RACE reads anew with MiXCR; each CDR3 protein has one entry. The sample has roughly 930,000 distinct CDR3 sequences, around 46% seen once. Sequenced: blood. The receptor set was obtained from a man in his thirties or forties in good health. CDR3s include the opening cysteine and the closing phenylalanine or tryptophan. Each record gives: clone size, D gene, J gene, V gene, CDR3 DNA, CDR3 protein. The D gene is left open where the match is weak. Size values are once, few and many counts, or a class for expanded clones, and some rows have none.

NA,NA,TRBJ2-5,TRBV6-2/TRBV6-3,TGTGCCAGCACTACCTGGGAGACCCAGTACTTC,CASTTWETQYF
NA,TRBD1,TRBJ2-1,TRBV27,TGTGCCAGCAGTTCGGGACAGAGGTTCAATGAGCAGTTCTTC,CASSSGQRFNEQFF
many,NA,TRBJ2-1,TRBV20-1,TGCAGCTTGGGCAGGGGCTTGGGCGATGAGCAGTTCTTC,CSLGRGLGDEQFF
NA,TRBD1,TRBJ1-2,TRBV11-2,TGTGCCAGCAGGGCGGGGGACAGGGGTAGCTATGGCTACACCTTC,CASRAGDRGSYGYTF
NA,NA,TRBJ1-1,TRBV3-1,TGTGCCAGCAGCCAACGGACTGGAGAGGGAGTCACTGAAGCTTTCTTT,CASSQRTGEGVTEAFF
once,NA,TRBJ2-2,TRBV12-3/TRBV12-4,TGTGCCAGCAGTTTTTTGCGGGACACCGGGGAGCTGTTTTTT,CASSFLRDTGELFF
NA,NA,TRBJ1-1,TRBV9,TGTGCCAGCAGCGTAGTGGCGGGGAACACTGAAGCTTTCTTT,CASSVVAGNTEAFF
NA,NA,TRBJ1-2,TRBV4-2,TGTGCCAGCGCTGACAGAATATATGGCTACACCTTC,CASADRIYGYTF
many,NA,TRBJ2-7,TRBV20-1,TGCAGTGCCCTGACTAGTTACGAGCAGTACTTC,CSALTSYEQYF
NA,TRBD1,TRBJ1-6,TRBV11-2,TGTGCCAGCAGCTTAGAAACAGGGGGGAATTCACCCCTCCACTTT,CASSLETGGNSPLHF
NA,TRBD1,TRBJ2-5,TRBV4-1,TGCGTCAGCAGCCGGGGACAGGGTCCCCAAGAGACCCAGTACTTC,CVSSRGQGPQETQYF
NA,NA,TRBJ2-2,TRBV6-4,TGTGCCAGCAGTGTCGGGCGGGACCCGAACACCGGGGAGCTGTTTTTT,CASSVGRDPNTGELFF
few,NA,TRBJ2-5,TRBV7-9,TGTGCCAGCAGCTCCGGCAATACCGATCAAGAGACCCAGTACTTC,CASSSGNTDQETQYF
NA,NA,TRBJ1-2,TRBV20-1,TGCAGTGCTAGGGACGGCAGCTATGGCTACACCTTC,CSARDGSYGYTF
few,NA,TRBJ2-5,TRBV13,TGTGCCAGCAGCTTACTCAGCAAAGAGACCCAGTACTTC,CASSLLSKETQYF
NA,NA,TRBJ2-3,TRBV28,TGTGCCAGCAGTTTTGGCGGTGGGGCTGCCACAGATACGCAGTATTTT,CASSFGGGAATDTQYF
NA,NA,TRBJ2-4,TRBV12-3/TRBV12-4,TGTGCCAGCACCTTCTCTGGTGGGGGAGCCAAAAACATTCAGTACTTC,CASTFSGGGAKNIQYF
NA,NA,TRBJ2-7,TRBV29-1,TGCAGCGTTGATAAGGGTCCCAATGAGCAGTACTTC,CSVDKGPNEQYF
NA,NA,TRBJ1-5,TRBV6-2/TRBV6-3,TGTGCCAGCAGCACCAACGGCCAGCCCCAGCATTTT,CASSTNGQPQHF
NA,NA,TRBJ2-5,TRBV5-6,TGTGCCAGCAGCGTGGACTTAAATTACCAAGAGACCCAGTACTTC,CASSVDLNYQETQYF
NA,NA,TRBJ1-6,TRBV7-2,TGTGCCAGCAGCCCGGACAGCGCCCAGAATTCACCCCTCCACTTT,CASSPDSAQNSPLHF
few,TRBD1,TRBJ1-1,TRBV7-2,TGTGCCAGCAGCTTAGCCATGGGACAGGGGGTGAACACTGAAGCTTTCTTT,CASSLAMGQGVNTEAFF
many,TRBD2,TRBJ2-1,TRBV29-1,TGCAGCGTTGGTGCTAGCGGGGCCAATGAGCAGTTCTTC,CSVGASGANEQFF
NA,NA,TRBJ1-6,TRBV6-5,TGTGCCAGCAGTTACTCGTTGGGCAGCGGGTATAATTCACCCCTCCACTTT,CASSYSLGSGYNSPLHF
few,NA,TRBJ2-1,TRBV27,TGTGCCAGCAGTTTCCATCCGGGCCCTACGGCCAATGAGCAGTTCTTC,CASSFHPGPTANEQFF
once,NA,TRBJ2-1,TRBV6-6,TGTGCCAGCATTCAGTTTGGGAGCAAAAATGAGCAGTTCTTC,CASIQFGSKNEQFF
once,NA,TRBJ2-3,TRBV20-1,TGCAGAGGAGGGGGGGCTAGCACAGATACGCAGTATTTT,CRGGGASTDTQYF
NA,TRBD2,TRBJ2-1,TRBV2,TGTGCCAGCTTCCGACTAGCGGGGGGGTCCTACAACGAGCAGTTCTTC,CASFRLAGGSYNEQFF
few,NA,TRBJ2-2,TRBV29-1,TGCAGCGTAGAGTCCCTTGATAACACCGGGGAGCTGTTTTTT,CSVESLDNTGELFF
NA,TRBD1,TRBJ1-2,TRBV9,TGTGCCAGCAGCACAAGACAGGGAGGCTACACCTTC,CASSTRQGGYTF
few,TRBD1,TRBJ1-2,TRBV2,TGTGCCAGCAGCGGGACAGGGCGGGGCTACACCTTC,CASSGTGRGYTF
NA,NA,TRBJ1-2,TRBV3-1,TGTGCCAGCAGCCAAGTTGTCAGTCACTATGGCTACACCTTC,CASSQVVSHYGYTF
many,NA,TRBJ2-5,TRBV7-2,TGTGCCAGCAGCGCGGGACAGAACCAAGAGACCCAGTACTTC,CASSAGQNQETQYF
few,NA,TRBJ1-2,TRBV12-3/TRBV12-4,TGTGCCAGCAGTCGCGGTGGAGAGAACTATGGCTACACCTTC,CASSRGGENYGYTF
few,NA,TRBJ2-3,TRBV4-1,TGCGCCAGCAGCCAAGATGGAGGCTTCGGCACAGATACGCAGTATTTT,CASSQDGGFGTDTQYF
NA,TRBD1,TRBJ1-6,TRBV5-1,TGCGCCAGCAGATCGACAGGGATTTCAAATTCACCCCTCCACTTT,CASRSTGISNSPLHF
NA,NA,TRBJ1-5,TRBV2,TGTGCCAGCAGTGGGGCGGGCACGGAAAATCAGCCCCAGCATTTT,CASSGAGTENQPQHF
NA,NA,TRBJ2-3,TRBV6-1,TGTGCCAGCCGAGACGGAGCCGTCACTGATACGCAGTATTTT,CASRDGAVTDTQYF
NA,TRBD1,TRBJ2-3,TRBV29-1,TGCAGCGGCCAGACAGGGGGAGTCGGTACGCAGTATTTT,CSGQTGGVGTQYF
once,NA,TRBJ1-2,TRBV6-1,TGTGCCGCCCTAGGGCCAATCGGCTATGGCTACACCTTC,CAALGPIGYGYTF
NA,NA,TRBJ1-2,TRBV20-1,TGCAGTGCTAGAGAAACCATAAGCTATGGCTACACCTTC,CSARETISYGYTF
few,TRBD2,TRBJ2-1,TRBV28,TGTGCCAGCAGTTTAGCGGGGGGTAGCGATGAGCAGTTCTTC,CASSLAGGSDEQFF
NA,NA,TRBJ2-7,TRBV7-9,TGTACCAGCACCGAGACAGCCACCTACGAGCAGTACTTC,CTSTETATYEQYF
NA,NA,TRBJ2-1,TRBV6-1,TGTGCCAGCAGTGAAGTTGGGCATGAGCAGTTCTTC,CASSEVGHEQFF
few,TRBD1,TRBJ1-2,TRBV6-1,TGTGCCAGCAGTGAAGGGGGAGACAGGGATGGCTACACCTTC,CASSEGGDRDGYTF
NA,TRBD1,TRBJ2-3,TRBV5-1,TGCGCCAGCAGCCCGGGGACAGGGCGCCTTAGCACAGATACGCAGTATTTT,CASSPGTGRLSTDTQYF
NA,NA,TRBJ2-3,TRBV15,TGTGCCACCAGCAACACAGATACGCAGTATTTT,CATSNTDTQYF
NA,TRBD2,TRBJ2-4,TRBV28,TGTGCCAGCGGACTCGAAGGGAGGGGAGCCAAAAACATTCAGTACTTC,CASGLEGRGAKNIQYF
NA,NA,TRBJ2-1,TRBV21-1,TGTGCCAGCAGCAGAATTGGGGGGTTACCCTACAATGAGCAGTTCTTC,CASSRIGGLPYNEQFF
NA,NA,TRBJ1-6,TRBV9,TGTGCCAGCAGCGCGGGACAACAGGGTTCACCCCTCCACTTT,CASSAGQQGSPLHF
NA,NA,TRBJ2-3,TRBV12-3/TRBV12-4,TGTGCCGGCAGCTTCGCGGGCGTAGGGACAGATACGCAGTATTTT,CAGSFAGVGTDTQYF
few,NA,TRBJ2-7,TRBV7-9,TGTGCCAGCAGCCCGACGGACACAAATTACGAGCAGTACTTC,CASSPTDTNYEQYF
NA,NA,TRBJ2-3,TRBV28,TGTGCCAGCAGTTTAGGGGGGGCGGAGGTGACAGATACGCAGTATTTT,CASSLGGAEVTDTQYF
NA,NA,TRBJ2-7,TRBV7-8,TGTGCCAGCAGCGCCTTAGGGGGGAGGACCTACAATGGGCAGTACTTC,CASSALGGRTYNGQYF